Given below is one T cell receptor (beta chain) in context. Antigen unknown. This entry is derived from a study of siplizumab effects on memory and regulatory T cells. The CDR3 consists of 15 residues. Germline CDR1 and CDR2: SGHRS and YFSETQ. The J segment lost 7 bases and the V segment lost 6 bases, leaving 11 bases of the junction unmatched. Whole-study findings and limits: A minor share of alloreactive clones matched unstimulated subsets.

TCRdb's table, derived via immunoSEQ multiplex PCR, lists solely in-frame clones and lacks some. The data show about 87,000 clones, with approximately 95% seen just once and around 0.3% held by the top ten. This clonotype was obtained from a human donor in good health. The sample taken for sequencing was non-Treg CD4+ T cells sorted from blood. The chain joins TRBV5-1 to TRBJ1-2; 11 bases agree with TRBD1. CDR3 DNA: TGCGCCAGCATTCCCGGGACAGGGGGTATGTTTGGCTACACCTTC. Its protein is CASIPGTGGMFGYTF.